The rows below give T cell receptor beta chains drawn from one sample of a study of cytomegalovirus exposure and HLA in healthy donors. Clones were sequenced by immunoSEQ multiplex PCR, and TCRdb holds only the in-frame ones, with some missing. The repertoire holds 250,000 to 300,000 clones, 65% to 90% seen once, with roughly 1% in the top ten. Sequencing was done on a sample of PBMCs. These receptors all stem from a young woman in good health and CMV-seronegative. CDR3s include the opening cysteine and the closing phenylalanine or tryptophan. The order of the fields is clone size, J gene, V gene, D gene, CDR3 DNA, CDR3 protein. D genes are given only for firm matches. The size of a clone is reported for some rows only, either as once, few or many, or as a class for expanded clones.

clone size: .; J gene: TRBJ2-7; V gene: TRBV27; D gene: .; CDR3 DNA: TGTGCCAGCAGTTTATCTGGGGCTTCCTACGAGCAGTACTTC; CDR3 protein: CASSLSGASYEQYF
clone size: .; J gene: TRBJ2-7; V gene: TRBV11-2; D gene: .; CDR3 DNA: TGTGCCAGCAGCTCAAGTCCCGGACAGCACCACTACGAGCAGTACTTC; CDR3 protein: CASSSSPGQHHYEQYF
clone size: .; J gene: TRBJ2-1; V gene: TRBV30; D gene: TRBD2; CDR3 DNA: TGTGCCTGGAGCCATAGCGGGAGCTCCTACAATGAGCAGTTCTTC; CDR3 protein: CAWSHSGSSYNEQFF
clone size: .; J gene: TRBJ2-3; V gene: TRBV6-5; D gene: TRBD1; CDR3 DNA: TGTGCCACCCGGGACAGAGGCACAGATACGCAGTATTTT; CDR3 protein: CATRDRGTDTQYF
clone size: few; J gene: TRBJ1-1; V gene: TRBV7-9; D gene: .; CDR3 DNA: TGTGCCAGCAGCTTAGGAGGGACACTGAACACTGAAGCTTTCTTT; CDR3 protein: CASSLGGTLNTEAFF
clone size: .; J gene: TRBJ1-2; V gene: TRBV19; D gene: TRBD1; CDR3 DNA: TGTGCCAGTACCTTGGCGGACAGGGAAGGCTATGGCTACACCTTC; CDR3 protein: CASTLADREGYGYTF
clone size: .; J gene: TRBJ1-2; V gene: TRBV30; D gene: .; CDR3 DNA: TGTGCCTGGAGTGTATTCAGAGGAAACTATGGCTACACCTTC; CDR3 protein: CAWSVFRGNYGYTF
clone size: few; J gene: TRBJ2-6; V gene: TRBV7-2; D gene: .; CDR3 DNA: TGTGCCACTACCAGGGTCTCTGGGGCCAACGTCCTGACTTTC; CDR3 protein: CATTRVSGANVLTF
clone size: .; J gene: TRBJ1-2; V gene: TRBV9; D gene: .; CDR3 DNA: TGTGCCAGCAACGAAGCAGGGGAAGGCTACACCTTC; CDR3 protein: CASNEAGEGYTF
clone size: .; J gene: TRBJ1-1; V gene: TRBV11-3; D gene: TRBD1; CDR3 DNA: TGTGCCAGCAGCCTCCCGGGACAGAGGCGCCTAGCTTTCTTT; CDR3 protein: CASSLPGQRRLAFF
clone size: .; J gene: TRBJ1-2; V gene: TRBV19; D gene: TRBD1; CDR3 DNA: TGTGCCAGTAGGACGATAACAGGGGGTGTGGACTATGGCTACACCTTC; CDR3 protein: CASRTITGGVDYGYTF
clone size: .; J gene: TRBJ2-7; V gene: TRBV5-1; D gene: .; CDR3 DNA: TGCGCCAGCAGCTTGGGAGTCGGCAGGGGCTACGAGCAGTACTTC; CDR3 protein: CASSLGVGRGYEQYF
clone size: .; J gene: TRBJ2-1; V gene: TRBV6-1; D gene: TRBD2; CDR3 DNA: TGTGCCAGCAGGAAGACTAGCGGGAGCTACAATGAGCAGTTCTTC; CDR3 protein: CASRKTSGSYNEQFF
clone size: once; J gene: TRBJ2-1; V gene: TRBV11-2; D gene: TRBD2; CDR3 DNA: TGTGCCAGCAGCTTAGAGGCTAGCGGGGGGGCTGATGAGCAGTTCTTC; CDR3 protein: CASSLEASGGADEQFF
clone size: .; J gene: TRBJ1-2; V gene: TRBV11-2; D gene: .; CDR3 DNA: TGTGCCAGCAGCTTAATGCGTGCAGGGCCCTACACCTTC; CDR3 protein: CASSLMRAGPYTF
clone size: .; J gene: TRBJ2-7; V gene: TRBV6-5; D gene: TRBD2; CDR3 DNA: TGTGCCAGCAGTTACTCTACCGCGGGGGGAATGTACGAGCAGTACTTC; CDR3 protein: CASSYSTAGGMYEQYF
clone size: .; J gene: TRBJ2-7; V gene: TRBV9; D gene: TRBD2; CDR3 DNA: TGTGCCAGCAGCGTAGCAACTAGCGGGAGTTACGAGCAGTACTTC; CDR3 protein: CASSVATSGSYEQYF
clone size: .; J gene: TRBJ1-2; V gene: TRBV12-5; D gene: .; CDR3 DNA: TGTGCTAGTGGTTATGGACAGAGCTCTAAGGGCTACACCTTC; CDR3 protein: CASGYGQSSKGYTF
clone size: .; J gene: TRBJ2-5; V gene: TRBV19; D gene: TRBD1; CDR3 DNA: TGTGCCAGTAGAAGTCGGACAGGGAACCAAGAGACCCAGTACTTC; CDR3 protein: CASRSRTGNQETQYF
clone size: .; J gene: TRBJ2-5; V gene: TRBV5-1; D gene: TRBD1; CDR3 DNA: TGCGCCAGCAGCCCCTACGGACAGGGGCTAAAAGAGACCCAGTACTTC; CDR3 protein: CASSPYGQGLKETQYF
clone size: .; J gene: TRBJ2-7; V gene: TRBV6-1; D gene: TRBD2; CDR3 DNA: TGTGCCAGCACCGAGGGACTAGCGGGGCTCTACGAGCAGTACTTC; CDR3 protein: CASTEGLAGLYEQYF
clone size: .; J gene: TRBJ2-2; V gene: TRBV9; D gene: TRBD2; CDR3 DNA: TGTGCCAGCAGCCCTCGGACTAGCGGGAACACCGGGGAGCTGTTTTTT; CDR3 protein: CASSPRTSGNTGELFF
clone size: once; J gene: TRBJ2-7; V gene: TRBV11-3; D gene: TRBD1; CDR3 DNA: TGTGCCAGCAGCTTCGGGACAGGGAGGGCGCGGGAGCAGTACTTC; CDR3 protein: CASSFGTGRAREQYF
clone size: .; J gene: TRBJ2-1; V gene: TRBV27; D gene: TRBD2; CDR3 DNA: TGTGCCAGCGCTCGCCCCACTAGCGGGAGCAATGAGCAGTTCTTC; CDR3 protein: CASARPTSGSNEQFF
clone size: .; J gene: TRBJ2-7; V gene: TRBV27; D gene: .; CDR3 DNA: TGTGCCAGCAGTTTTCAGGAGGCCCCCTACGAGCAGTACTTC; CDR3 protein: CASSFQEAPYEQYF
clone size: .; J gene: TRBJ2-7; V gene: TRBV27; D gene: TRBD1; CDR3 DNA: TGTGCCAGCAGTTTATTGCAGGGGGCGAGAATCGAGCAGTACTTC; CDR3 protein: CASSLLQGARIEQYF
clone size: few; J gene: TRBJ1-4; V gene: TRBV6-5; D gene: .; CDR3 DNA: TGTGCCAGCAGTTACTCGATCTCAGGGGCCCGGGGAAAACTGTTTTTT; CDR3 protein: CASSYSISGARGKLFF
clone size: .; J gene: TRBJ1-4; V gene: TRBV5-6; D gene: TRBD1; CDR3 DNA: TGTGCCAGCAGCGCAGAAGTGGGACAGGGTAATGAAAAACTGTTTTTT; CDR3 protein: CASSAEVGQGNEKLFF